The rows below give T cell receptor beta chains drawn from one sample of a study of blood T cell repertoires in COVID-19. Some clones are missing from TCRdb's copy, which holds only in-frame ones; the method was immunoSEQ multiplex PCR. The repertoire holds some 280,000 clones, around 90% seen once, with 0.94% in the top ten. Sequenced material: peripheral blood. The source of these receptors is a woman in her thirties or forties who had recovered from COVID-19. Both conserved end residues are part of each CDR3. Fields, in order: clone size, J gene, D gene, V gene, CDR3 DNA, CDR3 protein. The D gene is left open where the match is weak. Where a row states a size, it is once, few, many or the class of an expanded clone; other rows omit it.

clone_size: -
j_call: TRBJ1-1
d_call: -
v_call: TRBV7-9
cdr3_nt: TGTGCCAGCAGCCTATACACTGAAGCTTTCTTT
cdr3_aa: CASSLYTEAFF

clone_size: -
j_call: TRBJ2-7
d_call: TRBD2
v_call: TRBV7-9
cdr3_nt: TGTGCCAGCACCCGGACTAGCGGAAACTACGAGCAGTACTTC
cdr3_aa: CASTRTSGNYEQYF

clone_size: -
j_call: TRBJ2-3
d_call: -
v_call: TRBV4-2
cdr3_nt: TGTGCCAGCAGCCAAGAGGAGTGGACTGGGGCAGATACGCAGTATTTT
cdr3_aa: CASSQEEWTGADTQYF

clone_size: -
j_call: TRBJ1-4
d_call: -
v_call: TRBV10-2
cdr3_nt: TGCGCCAGCAGTCCTGCAACTAATGAAAAACTGTTTTTT
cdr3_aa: CASSPATNEKLFF

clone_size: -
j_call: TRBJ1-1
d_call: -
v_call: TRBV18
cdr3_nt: TGTGCCAGCTCCCTACAGGGTATTGGCACTGAAGCTTTCTTT
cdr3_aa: CASSLQGIGTEAFF

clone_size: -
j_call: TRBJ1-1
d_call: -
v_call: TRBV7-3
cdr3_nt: TGTGCCAGCAGCCCCACGGCTTTGGGCGCTGAAGCTTTCTTT
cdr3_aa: CASSPTALGAEAFF

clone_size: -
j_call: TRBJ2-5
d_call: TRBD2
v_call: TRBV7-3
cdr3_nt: TGTGCCAGCAGCTTAGGTGGCGGGAGGGGAGAGACCCAGTACTTC
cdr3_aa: CASSLGGGRGETQYF

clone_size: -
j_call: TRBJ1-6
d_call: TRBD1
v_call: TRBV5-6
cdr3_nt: TGTGCCAGCAGCTATTATGGACAGGGGGCTAATTCACCCCTCCACTTT
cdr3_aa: CASSYYGQGANSPLHF

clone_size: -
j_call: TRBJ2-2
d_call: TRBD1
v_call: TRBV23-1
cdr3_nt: TGCGCCAGCAGTCGAAACAGGGGGAGCACCGGGGAGCTGTTTTTT
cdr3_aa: CASSRNRGSTGELFF

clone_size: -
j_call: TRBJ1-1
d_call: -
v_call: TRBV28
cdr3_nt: -
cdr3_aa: CASSLFWPTSPPTEAFF

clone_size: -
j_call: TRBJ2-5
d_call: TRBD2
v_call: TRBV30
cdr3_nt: TGTGCCTGGAGTGTAGTAGGGAGGGGAAGGGAGACCCAGTACTTC
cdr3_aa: CAWSVVGRGRETQYF

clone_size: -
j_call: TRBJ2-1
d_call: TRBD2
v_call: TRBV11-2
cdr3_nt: TGTGCCAGCAGCCTCGGGACTAATCGTGAGCAGTTCTTC
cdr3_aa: CASSLGTNREQFF

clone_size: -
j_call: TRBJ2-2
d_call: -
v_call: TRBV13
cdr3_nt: TGTGCCAGCGGCCCAATTAGCCGTCAGAAGACCGGGGAGCTGTTTTTT
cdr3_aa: CASGPISRQKTGELFF

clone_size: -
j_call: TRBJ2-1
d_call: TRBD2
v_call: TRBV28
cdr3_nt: TGTGCCAGCAGGAGGCTAGCGGGAGTGGATGAGCAGTTCTTC
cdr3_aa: CASRRLAGVDEQFF

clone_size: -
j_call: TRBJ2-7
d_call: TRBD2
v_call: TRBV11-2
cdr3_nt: TGTGCCAGCAGTAGTCCGACTAGCGGGAGGGTCCTCTCCTACGAGCAGTACTTC
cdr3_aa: CASSSPTSGRVLSYEQYF

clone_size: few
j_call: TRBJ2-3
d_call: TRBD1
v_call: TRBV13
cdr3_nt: TGTGCCAGCAGCGACTCCGGGACAGGGAGAGCAGATACGCAGTATTTT
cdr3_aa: CASSDSGTGRADTQYF

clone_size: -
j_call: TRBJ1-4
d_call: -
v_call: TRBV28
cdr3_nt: TGTGCCAGCAGTCCAAACCTACGGGGATTGTTGTTTTTT
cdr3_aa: CASSPNLRGLLFF

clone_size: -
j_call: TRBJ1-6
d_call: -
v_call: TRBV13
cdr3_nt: TGTGCCAGCAGCGCACAGGGCTCACAGGGTACCCTCCACTTT
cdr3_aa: CASSAQGSQGTLHF

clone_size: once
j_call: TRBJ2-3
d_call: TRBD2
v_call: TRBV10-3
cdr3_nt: TGTGCCATCAGTGAGGTTAGCGGGGGCACAGATACGCAGTATTTT
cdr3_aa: CAISEVSGGTDTQYF

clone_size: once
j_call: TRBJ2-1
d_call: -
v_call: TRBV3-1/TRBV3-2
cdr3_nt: TGTGCCAGCAGCCCCTCGACGGGTACCTACAATGAGCAGTTCTTC
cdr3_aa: CASSPSTGTYNEQFF

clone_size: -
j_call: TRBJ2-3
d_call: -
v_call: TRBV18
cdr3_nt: TGTGCCAGCTCACCAATTCCCGGAGCCAGCACAGATACGCAGTATTTT
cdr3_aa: CASSPIPGASTDTQYF

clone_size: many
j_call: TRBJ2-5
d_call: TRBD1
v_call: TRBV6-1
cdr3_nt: TGTGCCAGCAGTGAAAGAGGGGGCGAGACCCAGTACTTC
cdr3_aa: CASSERGGETQYF

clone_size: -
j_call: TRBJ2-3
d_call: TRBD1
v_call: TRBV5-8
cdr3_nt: TGTGCCAGCAGCCAGGGACAGGGACTAGATACGCAGTATTTT
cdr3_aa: CASSQGQGLDTQYF

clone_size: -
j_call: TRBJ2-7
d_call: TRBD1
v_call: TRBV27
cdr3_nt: TGTGCCAGCAGTCCCCCTCCCTCCGGGACAGGGGCTAGAGAGCAGTACTTC
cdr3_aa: CASSPPPSGTGAREQYF

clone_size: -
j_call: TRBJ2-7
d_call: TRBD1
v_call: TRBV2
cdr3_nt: TGTGCCAGCTTGGAACAGACAGGGGCCAACGAGCAGTACTTC
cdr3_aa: CASLEQTGANEQYF

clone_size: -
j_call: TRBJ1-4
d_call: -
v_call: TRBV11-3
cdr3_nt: TGTGCCAGCAGCTTCGGGGGTAATGAAAAACTGTTTTTT
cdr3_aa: CASSFGGNEKLFF

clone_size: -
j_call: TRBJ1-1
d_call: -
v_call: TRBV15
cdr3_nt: TGTGCCACCAGTCGGGGGGCCCTACAGGGAATGAACACTGAAGCTTTCTTT
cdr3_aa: CATSRGALQGMNTEAFF

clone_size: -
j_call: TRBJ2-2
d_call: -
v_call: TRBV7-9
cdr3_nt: TGTGCCAGCAGCTTAGGGATCACGATCGGGACCGGGGAGCTGTTTTTT
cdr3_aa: CASSLGITIGTGELFF

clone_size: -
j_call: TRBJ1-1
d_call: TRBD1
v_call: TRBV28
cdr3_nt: TGTGCCAGCAGTTTTACCGGGACAGGGAATTTACACACTGAAGCTTTCTTT
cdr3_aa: CASSFTGTGNLHTEAFF

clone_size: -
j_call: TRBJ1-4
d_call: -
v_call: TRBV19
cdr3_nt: TGTGCCAGTAGTATACCAACCGGGAATGAAAAACTGTTTTTT
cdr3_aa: CASSIPTGNEKLFF

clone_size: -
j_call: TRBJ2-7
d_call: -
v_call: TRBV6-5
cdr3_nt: TGTGCCAGCACCCAGGGAGCAGGGGTGGGCGAGCAGTACTTC
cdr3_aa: CASTQGAGVGEQYF

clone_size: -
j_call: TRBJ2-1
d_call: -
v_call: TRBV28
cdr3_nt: TGTGCCAGCAGCTCTTACGGGCGAGGGTTTTGGAACAATGAGCAGTTCTTC
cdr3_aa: CASSSYGRGFWNNEQFF

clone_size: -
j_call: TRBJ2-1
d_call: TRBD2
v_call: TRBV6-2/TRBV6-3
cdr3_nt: TGTGCCAGCAGTTACTTAGCGGGATCCTACAATGAGCAGTTCTTC
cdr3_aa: CASSYLAGSYNEQFF

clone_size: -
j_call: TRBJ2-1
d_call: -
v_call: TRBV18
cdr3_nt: TGTGCCAGCTCACCAGATCTAGCTAACAATGAGCAGTTCTTC
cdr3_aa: CASSPDLANNEQFF

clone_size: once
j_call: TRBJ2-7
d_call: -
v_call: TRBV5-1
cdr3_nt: TGCGCCAGCAGCTTGGGGGCAGAGGACTACCGTGGGGAGCAGTACTTC
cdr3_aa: CASSLGAEDYRGEQYF

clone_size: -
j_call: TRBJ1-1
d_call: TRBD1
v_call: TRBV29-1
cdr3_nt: TGCAGCGGGCATGACAGGGGCGCGAACACTGAAGCTTTCTTT
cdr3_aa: CSGHDRGANTEAFF